This TCR beta chain was observed in a study of cytomegalovirus exposure and HLA in healthy donors. Findings and caveats of the study: Reports credit the classifier with highly specific, highly sensitive diagnosis of cytomegalovirus status.

This clone was counted only a few times. The antigen remains unidentified. 60 Vbeta and 13 Jbeta primers were used in PCR. Sequencing used immunoSEQ multiplex PCR; TCRdb keeps in-frame clones, though not all of them. The sample records about 82,000 clones, around a tenth being singletons. The donors (healthy individuals) were bone marrow donors. Germline CDR1 reads MNHEY; CDR2 reads SVGAGI. The CDR3 loop spans 14 amino acids. V lost 0 bases to trimming and J lost 1 base, with 6 bases between them. The source of this sequence is a man in his sixties in good health and CMV-seropositive. What was sequenced was PBMCs. The genes are TRBV6-5 and TRBJ1-1; maybe TRBD1 (6 bases). The CDR3 DNA reads TGTGCCAGCAGTTACTCGGACAGGAACACTGAAGCTTTCTTT. This codes for CASSYSDRNTEAFF.